These T cell receptor beta chains were read from a single sample in a study of beta chain features in type 1 diabetes. Using immunoSEQ multiplex PCR, the repertoire was profiled, and TCRdb retains in-frame clones only, with some absent. This sample has 330,000 or so clones; 12% to 15% occur once, and the top ten carry 5.5% to 7.5%. Material: central memory CD4+ T cells from blood. These receptors originate from a man younger than 45 in good health. The CDR3 runs from the conserved cysteine through the conserved F or W. D genes are given only for firm matches. Size values are once, few and many counts, or a class for expanded clones, and some rows have none.

CDR3aa	CDR3nt	v_gene	j_gene	d_gene	abundance
CASSLGLRKETQYF	TGTGCCAGCAGCTTAGGATTACGGAAAGAGACCCAGTACTTC	TRBV7-3	TRBJ2-5	NA	few
CASSEPGTGYAGTQYF	TGTGCCAGCAGTGAGCCCGGGACAGGGTACGCTGGTACGCAGTATTTT	TRBV6-1	TRBJ2-3	TRBD1	few
CASSDGQGPDTQYF	TGTGCCAGCAGTGATGGACAGGGCCCAGATACGCAGTATTTT	TRBV13	TRBJ2-3	TRBD1	few
CASSLKDLRETQYF	TGCGCCAGCAGCTTGAAGGACCTTAGGGAGACCCAGTACTTC	TRBV5-1	TRBJ2-5	NA	few
CASSYRAGQPQHF	TGTGCCAGCAGCTACAGGGCCGGTCAGCCCCAGCATTTT	TRBV7-2	TRBJ1-5	NA	NA
CAISEGTGGGYTF	TGTGCCATCAGTGAGGGGACAGGGGGAGGCTACACCTTC	TRBV10-3	TRBJ1-2	TRBD1	few
CASRPGTDYGYTF	TGTGCCAGCAGACCTGGGACGGATTATGGCTACACCTTC	TRBV6-4	TRBJ1-2	NA	NA
CASSPRRNSNYGYTF	TGTGCCAGCAGCCCCCGCCGGAATTCTAACTATGGCTACACCTTC	TRBV7-2	TRBJ1-2	NA	NA
CASSFGETSTDTQYF	TGTGCCAGCAGCTTTGGCGAAACTAGCACAGATACGCAGTATTTT	TRBV7-9	TRBJ2-3	NA	many
CASSQGPGQGATNYGYTF	TGCGCCAGCAGCCAAGGACCGGGACAGGGGGCGACTAACTATGGCTACACCTTC	TRBV4-3	TRBJ1-2	TRBD1	NA
CASGIDWVGYGYTF	TGTGCCAGCGGAATTGATTGGGTGGGCTATGGCTACACCTTC	TRBV28	TRBJ1-2	NA	NA
CASSTYGEEEQFF	TGTGCCAGCAGCACATACGGGGAGGAAGAGCAGTTCTTC	TRBV7-2	TRBJ2-1	NA	NA
CASRLLGGRDTEAFF	TGTGCAAGTCGCCTCCTTGGGGGGAGAGACACTGAAGCTTTCTTT	TRBV12-2	TRBJ1-1	NA	many
CASSQDTSGKGRYNEQFF	TGCGCCAGCAGCCAAGATACTAGCGGGAAAGGGCGATACAATGAGCAGTTCTTC	TRBV4-3	TRBJ2-1	TRBD2	few
CASTPIGRDEKLFF	TGTGCCAGCACCCCCATAGGTCGGGATGAAAAACTGTTTTTT	TRBV7-9	TRBJ1-4	NA	many
CAWSVGGGKTQYF	TGTGCCTGGAGTGTAGGGGGAGGGAAGACCCAGTACTTC	TRBV30	TRBJ2-5	NA	few
CASSQTPWGRGSPLHF	TGCGCCAGCAGCCAGACCCCATGGGGACGTGGGTCACCCCTCCACTTT	TRBV4-3	TRBJ1-6	NA	few
CASASVGTDTQYF	TGTGCCAGCGCTAGCGTCGGGACAGATACGCAGTATTTT	TRBV7-2	TRBJ2-3	NA	NA
CASSVGTVSYEQYF	TGTGCCAGCAGTGTTGGGACGGTCTCCTACGAGCAGTACTTC	TRBV6-1	TRBJ2-7	NA	few
CASSLELAGETGELFF	TGTGCCAGCAGCTTAGAGCTAGCGGGAGAAACCGGGGAGCTGTTTTTT	TRBV11-3	TRBJ2-2	TRBD2	NA
CASSDLGRGYTF	TGTGCCAGCAGTGATTTAGGGCGCGGCTACACCTTC	TRBV6-5	TRBJ1-2	NA	few
CASSPPWTPYRSGNTIYF	TGTGCCAGCAGCCCCCCCTGGACACCTTACCGCTCTGGAAACACCATATATTTT	TRBV7-2	TRBJ1-3	NA	few
CASSLAERGGTDTQYF	TGTGCCAGCAGCTTGGCCGAAAGGGGAGGGACAGATACGCAGTATTTT	TRBV5-4	TRBJ2-3	TRBD2	few
CASSQVPGDNEKLFF	TGCGCCAGCAGCCAAGTCCCAGGGGATAATGAAAAACTGTTTTTT	TRBV4-1	TRBJ1-4	NA	few
CASRQSNYGYTF	TGTGCCAGCAGGCAGAGTAACTATGGCTACACCTTC	TRBV6-1	TRBJ1-2	NA	NA
CASSSRPKRSDF	TGTGCCAGCAGCTCCCGACCTAAAAGATCGGACTTC	TRBV7-2	TRBJ2-5	NA	NA
CASRVGSGASQETQYF	TGTGCCAGCAGGGTCGGGTCGGGGGCAAGCCAAGAGACCCAGTACTTC	TRBV5-4	TRBJ2-5	NA	NA
CSIAGDSYNEQFF	TGCAGTATAGCGGGAGACTCCTACAATGAGCAGTTCTTC	TRBV29-1	TRBJ2-1	TRBD2	few
CAWSALPDRGTEAFF	TGTGCCTGGAGTGCCCTCCCCGACCGAGGGACTGAAGCTTTCTTT	TRBV30	TRBJ1-1	NA	few
CASSQLDYNSPLHF	TGCGCCAGCAGCCAGTTGGATTATAATTCACCCCTCCACTTT	TRBV4-3	TRBJ1-6	NA	NA
CASSRPGGWTEAFF	TGTGCCAGCAGCCGGCCTGGGGGTTGGACTGAAGCTTTCTTT	TRBV14	TRBJ1-1	NA	few
CAWSPGTHYGYTF	TGTGCCTGGAGTCCAGGCACCCACTATGGCTACACCTTC	TRBV30	TRBJ1-2	NA	NA
CASSARGSGANVLTF	TGTGCCAGCAGCGCCCGGGGGTCTGGGGCCAACGTCCTGACTTTC	TRBV9	TRBJ2-6	NA	NA
CASKTDYEQYF	TGTGCCAGCAAAACAGACTACGAGCAGTACTTC	TRBV28	TRBJ2-7	NA	NA
CASSPHPDSPLHF	TGTGCCAGCTCACCCCATCCGGATTCACCCCTCCACTTT	TRBV18	TRBJ1-6	NA	NA
CASSSRTGFQPQHF	TGTGCCAGCAGTTCCCGAACAGGGTTTCAGCCCCAGCATTTT	TRBV27	TRBJ1-5	NA	few
CASSYSQGQDGYTF	TGTGCCAGCAGTTACTCCCAGGGCCAGGATGGCTACACCTTC	TRBV6-5	TRBJ1-2	NA	NA
CASSLSASYEQYF	TGTGCCAGCAGCTTATCTGCCAGTTACGAGCAGTACTTC	TRBV7-9	TRBJ2-7	NA	NA
CASSPRQGNQPQHF	TGTGCCAGCAGCCCCCGACAGGGTAATCAGCCCCAGCATTTT	TRBV7-2	TRBJ1-5	TRBD1	NA
CASSARRQTRGEQYF	TGTGCCAGCAGTGCCCGGCGACAGACAAGAGGAGAGCAGTACTTC	TRBV2	TRBJ2-7	NA	many
CASRGRMNEKLFF	TGTGCCAGCAGAGGACGGATGAATGAAAAACTGTTTTTT	TRBV6-1	TRBJ1-4	NA	few
CASSPTWDSFYEQYF	TGTGCCAGCAGCCCAACTTGGGACAGCTTCTACGAGCAGTACTTC	TRBV7-8	TRBJ2-7	TRBD1	few
CASSQRAGQMSYEQFF	TGTGCCAGCAGCCAACGGGCGGGACAAATGAGCTATGAGCAGTTCTTC	TRBV4-2	TRBJ2-1	NA	NA
CASSLDWAAKAFF	TGTGCCAGCAGCTTAGATTGGGCGGCGAAAGCTTTCTTT	TRBV11-2	TRBJ1-1	NA	NA
CASSRGGPSTDTQYF	TGTGCCAGCAGTAGGGGGGGGCCTAGCACAGATACGCAGTATTTT	TRBV7-2	TRBJ2-3	NA	many
CAWTGTGRKTQYF	TGTGCCTGGACCGGGACAGGGAGGAAGACCCAGTACTTC	TRBV30	TRBJ2-5	TRBD1	few
CATHVEGLLNTEAFF	TGTGCCACCCACGTCGAGGGACTATTAAACACTGAAGCTTTCTTT	TRBV7-2	TRBJ1-1	NA	NA